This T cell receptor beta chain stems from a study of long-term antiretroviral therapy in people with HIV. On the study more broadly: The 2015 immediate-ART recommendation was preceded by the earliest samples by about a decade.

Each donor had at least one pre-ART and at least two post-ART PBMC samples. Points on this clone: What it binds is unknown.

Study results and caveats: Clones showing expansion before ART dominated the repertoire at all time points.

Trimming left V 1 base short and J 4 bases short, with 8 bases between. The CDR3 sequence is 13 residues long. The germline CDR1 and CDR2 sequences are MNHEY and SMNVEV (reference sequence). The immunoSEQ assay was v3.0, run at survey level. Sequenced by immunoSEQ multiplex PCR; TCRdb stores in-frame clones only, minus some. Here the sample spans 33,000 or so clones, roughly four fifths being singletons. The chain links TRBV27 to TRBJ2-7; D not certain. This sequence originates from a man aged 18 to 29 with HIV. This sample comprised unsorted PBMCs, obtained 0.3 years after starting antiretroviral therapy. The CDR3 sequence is CASSLLGNYEQYF. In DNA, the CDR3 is TGTGCCAGCAGTTTATTGGGAAATTACGAGCAGTACTTC.